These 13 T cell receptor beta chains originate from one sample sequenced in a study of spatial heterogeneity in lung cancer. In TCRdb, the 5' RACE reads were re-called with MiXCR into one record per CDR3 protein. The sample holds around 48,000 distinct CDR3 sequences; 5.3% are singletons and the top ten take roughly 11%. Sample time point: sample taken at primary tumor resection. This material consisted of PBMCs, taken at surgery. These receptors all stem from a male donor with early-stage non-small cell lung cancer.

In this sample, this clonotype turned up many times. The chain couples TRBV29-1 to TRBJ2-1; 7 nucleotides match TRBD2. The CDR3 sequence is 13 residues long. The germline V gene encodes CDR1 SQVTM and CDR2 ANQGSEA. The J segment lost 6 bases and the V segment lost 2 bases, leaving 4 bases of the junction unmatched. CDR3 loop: CSVETGGSNEQFF. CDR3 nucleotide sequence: TGCAGCGTTGAAACGGGGGGATCCAATGAGCAGTTCTTC.

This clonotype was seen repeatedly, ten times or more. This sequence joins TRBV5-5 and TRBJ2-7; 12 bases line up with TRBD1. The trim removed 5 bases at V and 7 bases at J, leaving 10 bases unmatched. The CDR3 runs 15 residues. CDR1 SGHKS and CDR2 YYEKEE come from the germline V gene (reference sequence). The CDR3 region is CASRTPGQGAEEQYF. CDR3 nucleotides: TGTGCCAGCAGGACACCGGGACAGGGGGCCGAGGAGCAGTACTTC.

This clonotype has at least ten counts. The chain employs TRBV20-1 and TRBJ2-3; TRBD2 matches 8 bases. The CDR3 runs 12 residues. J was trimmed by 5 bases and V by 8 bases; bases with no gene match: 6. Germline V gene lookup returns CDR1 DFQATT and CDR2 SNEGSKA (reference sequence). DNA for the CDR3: TGCAGTCCCAGTAGCGGGAAAGATACGCAGTATTTT. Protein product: CSPSSGKDTQYF.

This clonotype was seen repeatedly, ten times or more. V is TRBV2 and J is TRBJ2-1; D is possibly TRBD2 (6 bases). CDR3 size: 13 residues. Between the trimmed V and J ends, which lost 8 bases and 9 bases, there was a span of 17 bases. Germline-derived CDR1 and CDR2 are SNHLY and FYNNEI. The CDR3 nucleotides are TGTGCCAGCGGCGGGACTCCAAGGGGTGAGCAGTTCTTC. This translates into CASGGTPRGEQFF.

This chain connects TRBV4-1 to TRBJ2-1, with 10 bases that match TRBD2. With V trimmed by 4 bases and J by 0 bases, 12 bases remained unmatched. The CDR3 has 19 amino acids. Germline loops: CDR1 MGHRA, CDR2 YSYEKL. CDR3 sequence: CASSLSFRTSGSSYNEQFF. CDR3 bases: TGCGCCAGCAGCCTATCATTCAGGACTAGCGGATCCTCCTACAATGAGCAGTTCTTC.

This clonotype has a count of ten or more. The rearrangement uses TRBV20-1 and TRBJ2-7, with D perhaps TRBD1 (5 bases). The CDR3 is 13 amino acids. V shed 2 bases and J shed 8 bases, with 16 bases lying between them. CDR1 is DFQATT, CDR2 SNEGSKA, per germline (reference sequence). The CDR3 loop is CSARIEDMRKQYF. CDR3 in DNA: TGCAGTGCTAGAATAGAGGACATGAGGAAGCAGTACTTC.

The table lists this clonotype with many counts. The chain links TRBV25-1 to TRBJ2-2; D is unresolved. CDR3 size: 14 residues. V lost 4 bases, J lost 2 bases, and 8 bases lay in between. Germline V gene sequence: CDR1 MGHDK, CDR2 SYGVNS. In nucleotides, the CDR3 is TGTGCCAGCAGTGGACGGATTAACACCGGGGAGCTGTTTTTT. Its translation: CASSGRINTGELFF.

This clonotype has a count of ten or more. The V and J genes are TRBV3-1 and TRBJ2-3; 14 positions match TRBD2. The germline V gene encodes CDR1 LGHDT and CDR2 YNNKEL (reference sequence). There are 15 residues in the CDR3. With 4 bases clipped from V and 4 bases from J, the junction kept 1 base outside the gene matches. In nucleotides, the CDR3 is TGTGCCAGCAGCCCGACTAGCGGGAGGGCAGATACGCAGTATTTT. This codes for CASSPTSGRADTQYF.

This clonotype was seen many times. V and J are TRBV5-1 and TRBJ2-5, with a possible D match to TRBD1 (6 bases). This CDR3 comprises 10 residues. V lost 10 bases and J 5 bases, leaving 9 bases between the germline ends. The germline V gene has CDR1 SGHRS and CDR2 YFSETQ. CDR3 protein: CASGDETQYF. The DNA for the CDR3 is TGCGCCTCAGGGGACGAGACCCAGTACTTC.

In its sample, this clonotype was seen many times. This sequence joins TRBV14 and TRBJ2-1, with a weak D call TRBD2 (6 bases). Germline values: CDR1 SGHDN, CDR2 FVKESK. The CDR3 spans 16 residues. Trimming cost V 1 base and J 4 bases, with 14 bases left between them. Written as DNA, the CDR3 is TGTGCCAGCAGCCAAGTGGCCGGGAGTTATTACAATGAGCAGTTCTTC. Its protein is CASSQVAGSYYNEQFF.

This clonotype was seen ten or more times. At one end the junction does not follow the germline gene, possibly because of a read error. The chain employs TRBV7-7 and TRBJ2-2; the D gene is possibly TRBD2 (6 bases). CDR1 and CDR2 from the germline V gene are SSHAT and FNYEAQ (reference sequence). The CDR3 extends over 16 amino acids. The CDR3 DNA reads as TGTGCTAGCAGCCCTCGACTAGTGCCCCAAGTCGGGGAGCTGTTTTTT. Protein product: CASSPRLVPQVGELFF.

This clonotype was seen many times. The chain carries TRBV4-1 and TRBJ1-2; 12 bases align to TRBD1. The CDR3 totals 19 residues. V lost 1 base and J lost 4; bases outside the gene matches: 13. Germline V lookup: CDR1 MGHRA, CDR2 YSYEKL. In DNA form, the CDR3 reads TGCGCCAGCAGCCAAGTTCGGACCCCGGGGACAGGGGGCTTCTATGGCTACACCTTC. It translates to CASSQVRTPGTGGFYGYTF.

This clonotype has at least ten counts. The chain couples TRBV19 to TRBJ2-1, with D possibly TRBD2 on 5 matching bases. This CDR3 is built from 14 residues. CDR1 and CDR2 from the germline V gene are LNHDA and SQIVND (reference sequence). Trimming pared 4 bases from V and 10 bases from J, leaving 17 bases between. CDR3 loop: CASSTSYQTGEQFF. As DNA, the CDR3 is TGTGCCAGTAGTACCAGCTATCAGACGGGGGAGCAGTTCTTC. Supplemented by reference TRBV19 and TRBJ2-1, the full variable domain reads DGGITQSPKYLFRKEGQNVTLSCEQNLNHDAMYWYRQDPGQGLRLIYYSQIVNDFQKGDIAEGYSVSREKKESFPLTVTSAQKNPTAFYLCASSTSYQTGEQFFGPGTRLTVL.